Sequencing of this T cell receptor beta chain was carried out in a study of T cell responses to AZD1222 COVID-19 vaccine. Whole-study results and caveats: Repertoire samples came only from after the peak T cell response. Among AZD1222 vaccinees, only six were seropositive at baseline.

In the case of this clone: Antigen specificity is unknown.

Some clones are missing from TCRdb's copy, which holds only in-frame ones; the method was immunoSEQ multiplex PCR. The repertoire holds about 110,000 clones, around 90% seen once, with more than 1.5% in the top ten. This sequence was found in an adult in good health. The sequencing used peripheral blood, collected on day 0 of AZD1222 vaccination.

The CDR3 sequence is CASSLSGKDEQYF. The CDR3 coding sequence is TGTGCCAGCAGTTTAAGCGGGAAGGACGAGCAGTACTTC. The gene calls are TRBV27 and TRBJ2-7; TRBD2 agrees at 7 bases. Germline values: CDR1 MNHEY, CDR2 SMNVEV (reference sequence). This CDR3 contains 13 residues. V trimming: 2 bases; J trimming: 5 bases; junction bases outside the gene matches: 3.